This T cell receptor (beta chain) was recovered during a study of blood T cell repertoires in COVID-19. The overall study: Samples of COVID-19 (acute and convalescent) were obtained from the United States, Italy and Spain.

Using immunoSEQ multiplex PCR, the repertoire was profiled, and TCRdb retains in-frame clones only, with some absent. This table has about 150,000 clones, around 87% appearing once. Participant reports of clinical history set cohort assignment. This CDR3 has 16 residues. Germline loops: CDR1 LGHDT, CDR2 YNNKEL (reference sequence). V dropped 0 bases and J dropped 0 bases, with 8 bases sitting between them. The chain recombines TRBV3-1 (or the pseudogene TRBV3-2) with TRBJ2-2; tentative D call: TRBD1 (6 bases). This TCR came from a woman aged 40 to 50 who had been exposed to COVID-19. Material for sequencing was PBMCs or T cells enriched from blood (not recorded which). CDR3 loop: CASSQDKGANTGELFF. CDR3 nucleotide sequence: TGTGCCAGCAGCCAAGACAAGGGGGCGAACACCGGGGAGCTGTTTTTT.